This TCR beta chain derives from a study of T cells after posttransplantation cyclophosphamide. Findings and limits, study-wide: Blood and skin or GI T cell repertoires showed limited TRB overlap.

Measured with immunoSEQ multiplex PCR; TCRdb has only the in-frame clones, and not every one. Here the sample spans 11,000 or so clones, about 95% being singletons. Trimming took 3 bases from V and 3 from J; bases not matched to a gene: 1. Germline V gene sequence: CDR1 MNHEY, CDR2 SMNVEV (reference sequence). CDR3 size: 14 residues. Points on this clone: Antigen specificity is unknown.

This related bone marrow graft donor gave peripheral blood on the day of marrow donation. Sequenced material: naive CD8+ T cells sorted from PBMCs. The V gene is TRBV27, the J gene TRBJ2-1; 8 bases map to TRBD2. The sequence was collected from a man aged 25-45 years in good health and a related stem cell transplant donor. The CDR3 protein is CASSFSGVYNEQFF. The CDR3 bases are TGTGCCAGCAGTTTTAGCGGGGTCTACAATGAGCAGTTCTTC.